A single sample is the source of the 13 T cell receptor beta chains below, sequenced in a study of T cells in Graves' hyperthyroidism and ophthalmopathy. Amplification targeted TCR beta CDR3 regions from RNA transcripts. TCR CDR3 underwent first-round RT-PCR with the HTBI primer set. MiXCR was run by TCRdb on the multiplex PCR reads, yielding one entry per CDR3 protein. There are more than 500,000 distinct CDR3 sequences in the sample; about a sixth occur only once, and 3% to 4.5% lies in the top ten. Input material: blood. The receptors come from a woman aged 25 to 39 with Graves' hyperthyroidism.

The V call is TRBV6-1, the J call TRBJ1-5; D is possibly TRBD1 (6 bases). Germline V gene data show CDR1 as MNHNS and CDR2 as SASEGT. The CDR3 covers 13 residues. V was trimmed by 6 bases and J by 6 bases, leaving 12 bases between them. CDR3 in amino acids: CASRGAFLQPQHF. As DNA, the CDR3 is TGTGCCAGCAGGGGGGCCTTTCTTCAGCCCCAGCATTTT.

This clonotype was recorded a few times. DNA of the CDR3: TGTGCCAGTAGTGTACATTCTATGAACACTGAAGCTTTCTTT. It encodes CASSVHSMNTEAFF. The genes are TRBV19 and TRBJ1-1; D ambiguous. Deletions cut 5 bases from V and 0 bases from J, with 10 bases between. This CDR3 is 14 amino acids long. The germline V gene encodes CDR1 LNHDA and CDR2 SQIVND (reference sequence).

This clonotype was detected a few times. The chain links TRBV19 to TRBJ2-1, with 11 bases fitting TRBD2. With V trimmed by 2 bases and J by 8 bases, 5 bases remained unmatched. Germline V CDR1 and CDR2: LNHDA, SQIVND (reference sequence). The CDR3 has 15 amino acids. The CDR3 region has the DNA TGTGCCAGTAGTATAACTAGCGGGAGAAGCGATGAGCAGTTCTTC. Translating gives CASSITSGRSDEQFF.

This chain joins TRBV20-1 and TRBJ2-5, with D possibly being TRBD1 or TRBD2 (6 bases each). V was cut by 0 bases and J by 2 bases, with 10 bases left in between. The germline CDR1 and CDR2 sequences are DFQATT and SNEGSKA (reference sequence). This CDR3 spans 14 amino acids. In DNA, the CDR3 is TGCAGTGCTAGAGATAGGAGGGGGCAAGAGACCCAGTACTTC. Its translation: CSARDRRGQETQYF.

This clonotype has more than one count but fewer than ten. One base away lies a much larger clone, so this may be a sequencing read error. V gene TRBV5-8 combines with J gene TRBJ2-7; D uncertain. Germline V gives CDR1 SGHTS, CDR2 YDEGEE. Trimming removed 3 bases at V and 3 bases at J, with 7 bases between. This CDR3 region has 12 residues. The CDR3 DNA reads TGTGCCAGCAGCTCGGTCTTCTACGAGCAGTACTTC. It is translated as CASSSVFYEQYF.

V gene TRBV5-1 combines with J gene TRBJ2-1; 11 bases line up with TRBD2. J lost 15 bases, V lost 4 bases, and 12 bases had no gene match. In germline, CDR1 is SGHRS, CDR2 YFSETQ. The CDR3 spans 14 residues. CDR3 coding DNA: TGCGCCAGCAGCGCGACTAGCGGGATAAAGAATTCGTTCTTC. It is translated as CASSATSGIKNSFF.

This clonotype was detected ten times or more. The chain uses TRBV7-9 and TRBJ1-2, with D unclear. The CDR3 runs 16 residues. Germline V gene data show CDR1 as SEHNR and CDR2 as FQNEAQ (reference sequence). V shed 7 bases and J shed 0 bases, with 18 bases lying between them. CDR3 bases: TGTGCCAGCACAACGTGGGCAGAGAGATCTAACTATGGCTACACCTTC. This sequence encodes CASTTWAERSNYGYTF.

The CDR3 loop reads CAWAGLAGGEQYF. The CDR3 coding sequence is TGTGCCTGGGCCGGGCTAGCGGGAGGCGAGCAGTACTTC. The rearrangement joins TRBV30 to TRBJ2-7, with TRBD2 matching 11 bases. This CDR3 region has 13 residues. The V gene end was trimmed by 5 bases and the J gene end by 6 bases; junction bases not matched to a gene: 6. Per germline, CDR1 GTSNPN and CDR2 SVGIG (reference sequence).

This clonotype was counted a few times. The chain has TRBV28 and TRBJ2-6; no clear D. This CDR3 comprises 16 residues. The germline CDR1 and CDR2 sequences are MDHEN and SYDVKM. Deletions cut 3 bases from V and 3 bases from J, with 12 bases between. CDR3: CASSFLGPSGANVLTF. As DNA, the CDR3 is TGTGCCAGCAGTTTCCTAGGTCCTAGTGGGGCCAACGTCCTGACTTTC.

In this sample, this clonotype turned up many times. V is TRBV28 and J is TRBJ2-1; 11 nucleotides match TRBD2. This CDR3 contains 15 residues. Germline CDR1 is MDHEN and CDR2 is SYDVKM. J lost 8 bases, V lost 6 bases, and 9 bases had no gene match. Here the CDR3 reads CASSLTSGSIDEQFF. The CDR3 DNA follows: TGTGCCAGCAGCCTTACTAGCGGGAGTATAGATGAGCAGTTCTTC.

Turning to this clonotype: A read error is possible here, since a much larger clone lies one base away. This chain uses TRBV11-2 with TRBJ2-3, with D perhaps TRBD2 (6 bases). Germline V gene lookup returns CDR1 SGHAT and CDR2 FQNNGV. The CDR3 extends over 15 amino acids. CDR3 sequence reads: CASSSWQEGTDRQYF. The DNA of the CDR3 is TGTGCCAGCAGCTCTTGGCAGGAGGGCACAGATAGGCAGTATTTT.

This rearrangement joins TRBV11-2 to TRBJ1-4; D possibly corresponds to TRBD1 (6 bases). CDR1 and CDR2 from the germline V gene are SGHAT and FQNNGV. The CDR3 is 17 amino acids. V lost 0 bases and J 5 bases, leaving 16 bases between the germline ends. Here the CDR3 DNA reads TGTGCCAGCAGCTTAGATCTAGACAGGTTGATGAATGAAAAACTGTTTTTT. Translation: CASSLDLDRLMNEKLFF.

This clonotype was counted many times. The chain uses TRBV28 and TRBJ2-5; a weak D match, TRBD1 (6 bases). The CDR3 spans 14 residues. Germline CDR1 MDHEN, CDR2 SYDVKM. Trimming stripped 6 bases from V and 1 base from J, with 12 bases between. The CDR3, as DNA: TGTGCCAGCAGCCAGGGGACAATCCAAGAGACCCAGTACTTC. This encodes CASSQGTIQETQYF.